The clone carrying this TCR beta chain was counted between two and nine times. Its matching antigen is unknown. There are 15 residues in the CDR3. Germline assignment: CDR1 MNHEY and CDR2 SVGAGI. Losses at the gene ends were 5 bases for V and 6 bases for J; bases not matched to a gene: 10. These data are taken from a study of early T cells in non-severe SARS-CoV-2 infection. Overall study context: Sequencing input comprised bulk RNA from unsorted whole blood; chain pairing was not available.

Individual cDNA molecules were tagged with unique molecular identifiers, the study reported. TCRdb reprocessed the 5' RACE reads via MiXCR and lists one record per CDR3 protein. Of fewer than 110,000 distinct CDR3 sequences in the sample, around 10% were seen once. Study-wide points: Clonotype matching in VDJdb favored anti-spike CD8 responses and did not capture private and CD4 specificities.

V is TRBV6-5 and J is TRBJ2-7; 10 nucleotides line up with TRBD2. Sequenced sample: whole blood. This clonotype originated in an adult who was a healthcare worker with PCR-confirmed SARS-CoV-2 infection or an uninfected control (not recorded which). The CDR3 DNA reads as TGTGCCAGCAGTCCCACTAGCGGGAAGGGACGCGAGCAGTACTTC. This translates into CASSPTSGKGREQYF.